The rows below give T cell receptor beta chains drawn from one sample of a study of post-analysis software for immune sequencing data. A single record per CDR3 protein comes from TCRdb applying MiXCR to the PCR reads. The table has 750,000 to 950,000 distinct CDR3 sequences, roughly 50% seen once; the top ten hold approximately 4.2%. Sequences were obtained from blood. These receptors originate from a girl aged 5 to 17 with multiple sclerosis. The CDR3 runs from the conserved cysteine through the conserved F or W. Fields, in order: D gene, CDR3 length, J gene, V gene, clone size, CDR3 DNA, CDR3 protein. The D gene is left open where the match is weak. Rows may omit the clone size; those that give it use once, few, many or a size class.

D: TRBD1
length: 13
J: TRBJ2-7
V: TRBV7-9
size: -
DNA: TGTGCCAGCAGCCAGACAGGGTACTACGAGCAGTACTTC
CDR3: CASSQTGYYEQYF

D: TRBD1
length: 14
J: TRBJ1-1
V: TRBV6-5
size: -
DNA: TGTGCCAGCACCGACAGGGAGGGGAACACTGAAGCTTTCTTT
CDR3: CASTDREGNTEAFF

D: -
length: 18
J: TRBJ2-1
V: TRBV9
size: -
DNA: TGTGCCAGCAGCCACGGGACCCTGAGGGGAGCACGCGTCAATGAGCAGTTCTTC
CDR3: CASSHGTLRGARVNEQFF

D: -
length: 13
J: TRBJ2-7
V: TRBV2
size: -
DNA: TGTGCCAGCAGTGACGGGGAATCCTACGAGCAGTACTTC
CDR3: CASSDGESYEQYF

D: TRBD1
length: 17
J: TRBJ2-5
V: TRBV14
size: -
DNA: TGTGCCAGCAGCCAAGTCGGGACAGGGTCGTACCAAGAGACCCAGTACTTC
CDR3: CASSQVGTGSYQETQYF

D: -
length: 15
J: TRBJ2-5
V: TRBV7-6
size: -
DNA: TGTGCCAGCAGCTTTCAACAGGGTCGGCAAGAGACCCAGTACTTC
CDR3: CASSFQQGRQETQYF

D: TRBD2
length: 14
J: TRBJ2-1
V: TRBV20-1
size: -
DNA: TGCAGTGCTGGCCTCGGCGCGGGAGACAATGAGCAGTTCTTC
CDR3: CSAGLGAGDNEQFF

D: -
length: 14
J: TRBJ1-2
V: TRBV6-5
size: -
DNA: TGTGCCAGCAGTTACACCCCGGGTGGAGTCGGCTACACCTTC
CDR3: CASSYTPGGVGYTF

D: -
length: 16
J: TRBJ2-3
V: TRBV21-1
size: once
DNA: TGTGCCAGCAGCAAAGAGAACAGGGAGAAGTCAGATACGCAGTATTTT
CDR3: CASSKENREKSDTQYF

D: -
length: 15
J: TRBJ2-7
V: TRBV7-9
size: -
DNA: TGTGCCAGCAGCTCAACCCCGGCGGTCTCCTACGAGCAGTACTTC
CDR3: CASSSTPAVSYEQYF

D: -
length: 14
J: TRBJ1-2
V: TRBV4-1
size: -
DNA: TGCGCCAGCAGCCCCGAACGGGGTCTCTATGGTTACACCTTC
CDR3: CASSPERGLYGYTF

D: -
length: 11
J: TRBJ1-2
V: TRBV29-1
size: -
DNA: TGCAGCGTTGATGACGGGTATGGCTACACCTTC
CDR3: CSVDDGYGYTF

D: -
length: 13
J: TRBJ2-7
V: TRBV10-3
size: few
DNA: TGTGCCATCAGGACAGTTTCCTCCTACGAGCAGTACTTC
CDR3: CAIRTVSSYEQYF

D: TRBD2
length: 17
J: TRBJ2-3
V: TRBV7-6
size: few
DNA: TGTGCCGGCAGCTTAGAGGAGGGAGCGGGATGGGCAGATACGCAGTATTTT
CDR3: CAGSLEEGAGWADTQYF

D: -
length: 17
J: TRBJ2-1
V: TRBV7-9
size: -
DNA: TGTGCCAGCAGCTTACGGTCCGACAGTTTGGAGAACAATGAGCAGTTCTTC
CDR3: CASSLRSDSLENNEQFF

D: TRBD1
length: 18
J: TRBJ2-7
V: TRBV7-9
size: -
DNA: TGTGCCAGCAGCCTGAGGGAGACAGGGGGCCCTCACTCCTACGAGCAGTACTTC
CDR3: CASSLRETGGPHSYEQYF

D: -
length: 15
J: TRBJ2-7
V: TRBV5-1
size: -
DNA: TGCGCCAGCAGCTTGGCGCTGGGGAGAGGCTACGAGCAGTACTTC
CDR3: CASSLALGRGYEQYF

D: -
length: 14
J: TRBJ1-1
V: TRBV6-6
size: -
DNA: TGTGCCAGCACCCCGCTGGACGGGAACACTGAAGCTTTCTTT
CDR3: CASTPLDGNTEAFF

D: -
length: 15
J: TRBJ2-7
V: TRBV10-3
size: -
DNA: TGTGCCATCAGGGCTCCTGGCCAAGGGACCTACGAGCAGTACTTC
CDR3: CAIRAPGQGTYEQYF

D: -
length: 12
J: TRBJ2-1
V: TRBV7-9
size: -
DNA: TGTGCCAGCAGCCCCTTGCGGTATGAGCAGTTCTTC
CDR3: CASSPLRYEQFF

D: -
length: 12
J: TRBJ2-3
V: TRBV5-6
size: -
DNA: TGTGCCAGCAGCTTCCCAACAGATACGCAGTATTTT
CDR3: CASSFPTDTQYF

D: -
length: 17
J: TRBJ2-3
V: TRBV5-6
size: -
DNA: TGTGCCAGCAGCTTGACGGTTGGGGCATTACGCGCAGATATGCAGTATTTT
CDR3: CASSLTVGALRADMQYF

D: TRBD2
length: 18
J: TRBJ2-7
V: TRBV3-1
size: -
DNA: TGTGCCAGCAGCCAACTCGGGACTAGCGGGGTTAGCTCCTACGAGCAGTACTTC
CDR3: CASSQLGTSGVSSYEQYF

D: TRBD1
length: 13
J: TRBJ2-1
V: TRBV29-1
size: few
DNA: TGCAGCGTTGATGGGGACAGGACGGATGAGCAGTTCTTC
CDR3: CSVDGDRTDEQFF

D: -
length: 15
J: TRBJ2-7
V: TRBV7-3
size: -
DNA: TGTGCCAGCAGCCCCGGGGTAGCGAGCTCCTACGAGCAGTACTTC
CDR3: CASSPGVASSYEQYF

D: -
length: 15
J: TRBJ2-5
V: TRBV20-1
size: -
DNA: TGCAGTGCTAGAGAGCCCGGACGGGGATCAGAGACCCAGTACTTC
CDR3: CSAREPGRGSETQYF

D: TRBD2
length: 17
J: TRBJ2-7
V: TRBV7-9
size: -
DNA: TGTGCCAGCAGCTTAGCGAGACTAGCGGGGGGAGGCTACGAGCAGTACTTC
CDR3: CASSLARLAGGGYEQYF

D: -
length: 12
J: TRBJ2-3
V: TRBV20-1
size: -
DNA: TGCAGCGCTCCCGAGGGGGGGGATACGCAGTATTTT
CDR3: CSAPEGGDTQYF

D: -
length: 15
J: TRBJ1-1
V: TRBV5-6
size: -
DNA: TGTGCCAGCAGCCTGGCTGGCGGATGGAACACTGAAGCTTTCTTT
CDR3: CASSLAGGWNTEAFF

D: -
length: 15
J: TRBJ1-1
V: TRBV12-3/TRBV12-4
size: -
DNA: TGTGCCAGCAGCCCAACTACGACGGGAGACACTGAAGCTTTCTTT
CDR3: CASSPTTTGDTEAFF

D: -
length: 15
J: TRBJ2-1
V: TRBV12-3/TRBV12-4
size: few
DNA: TGTGCCAGCAGTTTTAGGGCCGGCGAGGTCGATGAGCAGTTCTTC
CDR3: CASSFRAGEVDEQFF

D: TRBD2
length: 15
J: TRBJ2-1
V: TRBV7-2
size: few
DNA: TGTGCCAGCAGAACCGGGGGGGGGATGTACAATGAGCAGTTCTTC
CDR3: CASRTGGGMYNEQFF

D: TRBD2
length: 16
J: TRBJ2-5
V: TRBV3-1
size: -
DNA: TGTGCCAGCAGCCAAGGTGGACTAGGACCCCAAGAGACCCAGTACTTC
CDR3: CASSQGGLGPQETQYF

D: -
length: 13
J: TRBJ1-1
V: TRBV27
size: -
DNA: TGTGCCAGCAGTTTGGGGGGACGGACTGAAGCTTTCTTT
CDR3: CASSLGGRTEAFF

D: -
length: 14
J: TRBJ1-1
V: TRBV5-1
size: -
DNA: TGCGCCAGCAGCTTGGGACCGCAAAACACTGAAGCTTTCTTT
CDR3: CASSLGPQNTEAFF

D: -
length: 15
J: TRBJ2-1
V: TRBV5-1
size: -
DNA: TGCGCCAGCAGCTGGGGACGGACGTCCTACAATGAGCAGTTCTTC
CDR3: CASSWGRTSYNEQFF

D: TRBD1
length: 13
J: TRBJ2-5
V: TRBV12-3/TRBV12-4
size: few
DNA: TGTGCCAGCACCCCCGACAGGGCCGAGACCCAGTACTTC
CDR3: CASTPDRAETQYF

D: TRBD1
length: 15
J: TRBJ1-5
V: TRBV5-5
size: few
DNA: TGTGCCAGCAGCGGACAGGGTCGGAGCAATCAGCCCCAGCATTTT
CDR3: CASSGQGRSNQPQHF

D: -
length: 11
J: TRBJ1-4
V: TRBV6-6
size: -
DNA: TGTGCCAGCAGTTACTTGGAAAAACTGTTTTTT
CDR3: CASSYLEKLFF

D: -
length: 13
J: TRBJ1-2
V: TRBV6-6
size: -
DNA: TGTGCCAGCAGGCTAAAGGTTAACTATGGCTACACCTTC
CDR3: CASRLKVNYGYTF

D: -
length: 12
J: TRBJ1-5
V: TRBV20-1
size: -
DNA: TGCAGTGCCAGCCGCCTGGGAAAGCCCCAGCATTTT
CDR3: CSASRLGKPQHF

D: TRBD2
length: 17
J: TRBJ2-7
V: TRBV10-3
size: -
DNA: TGTGCCATCAGGCCAGCTCCTAGCGGGAATCATCCCTACGAGCAGTACTTC
CDR3: CAIRPAPSGNHPYEQYF

D: TRBD2
length: 17
J: TRBJ2-7
V: TRBV7-3
size: -
DNA: TGTGCCAGCAGCCCCGGGTACACCGGGACTAGCGGGTACGAGCAGTACTTC
CDR3: CASSPGYTGTSGYEQYF

D: -
length: 14
J: TRBJ2-3
V: TRBV7-2
size: once
DNA: TGTGCCAGCAGCTTAGTAAGGGTGGGGGATACGCAGTATTTT
CDR3: CASSLVRVGDTQYF

D: -
length: 17
J: TRBJ1-2
V: TRBV18
size: -
DNA: TGTGCCAGCTCACCACCGGGCCTGTGGCAGACTAACTATGGCTACACCTTC
CDR3: CASSPPGLWQTNYGYTF

D: TRBD1
length: 16
J: TRBJ2-1
V: TRBV12-3/TRBV12-4
size: -
DNA: TGTGCCAGCAGGCCCGGTGACAGGGCTATTTGGAATGAGCAGTTCTTC
CDR3: CASRPGDRAIWNEQFF